The sample holds one count of the clone carrying this TCR beta chain. The data derive from a study of blood T cell repertoires in COVID-19. Study information: Samples taken during acute and convalescent COVID-19 were collected in the United States, Italy and Spain. PBMCs, B-cell-depleted T cells, or T cells provided the cDNA or gDNA that made up the material.

Original analysis: Amplified reference gene primers provided the basis for estimating nucleated cell counts. The table came from immunoSEQ multiplex PCR; TCRdb's copy has only in-frame clones and leaves some out. Clone size and the V and J calls come from that table; the DNA yielded D and trimming. This table has more than 85,000 clones, approximately 84% appearing once. Germline CDR1 reads MGHRA; CDR2 reads YSYEKL. V lost 0 bases to trimming and J lost 9 bases, with 14 bases between them. There are 15 residues in the CDR3. The clonotype comes from an older man with active or convalescent COVID-19. The chain couples TRBV4-1 to TRBJ2-2; possible D gene TRBD2, 5 bases. Sequencing used peripheral blood. This CDR3 reads CASSQDRTPLRELFF. CDR3 coding DNA: TGCGCCAGCAGCCAAGATCGGACTCCCCTCAGGGAGCTGTTTTTT.